What follows is one T cell receptor beta chain and its context. Its antigen is still unknown. Base qualities are not at hand, and no much larger clone is one base apart. From the cysteine through the phenylalanine, the CDR3 covers 15 amino acids. Only the CDR3 DNA stays, 45 bases, in frame from base 1. CDR1 and CDR2 (SGHTA, FQGNSA) derive from the germline V gene. Relative to germline, V is missing 2 bases and J is missing 6 bases, with 5 bases of the junction outside any gene match. Libraries were prepared through the immunoSEQ multiplex PCR assay. TCRdb retrieved this table from immuneACCESS and kept in-frame rearrangements only. Not all clones are present; in checked studies, unresolved V genes account for under half, and no reason is known for the remainder. The sample includes some 92,000 clones, with 75% to 85% observed a single time. Of the sample, approximately 3.7% is held by the ten largest clones.

The study evaluated CTLA-4 blockade (ipilimumab) given together with focal radiation therapy in patients who had chemo-refractory metastatic non-small-cell lung cancer. The data originate from a study of radiotherapy plus CTLA-4 blockade in lung cancer (dated by TCRdb to 2017 to 2018). Broadly, across the study: Objective responses were observed in approximately 18% of enrolled patients, and disease control was achieved in about 32%. Results the study describes overall, beyond this receptor: Early dynamic changes in blood T cell clones, together with increased serum interferon-beta after radiation, were reported as the strongest predictors of response. After treatment with radiotherapy and ipilimumab, TCR clones that came from tumors expanded in the peripheral blood.

The starting material was peripheral blood, obtained from a patient treated with radiotherapy plus ipilimumab. This sequence originates from a human donor with non-small cell lung cancer who had a partial response to radiotherapy plus ipilimumab. The chain was built from TRBV7-2 and TRBJ1-5; 9 nucleotides in the junction match TRBD1. CDR3 loop: CASSLSQGAGQPQHF. The sequenced DNA is TGTGCCAGCAGCTTATCACAGGGGGCTGGTCAGCCCCAGCATTTT.